This T cell receptor (beta chain) was documented in a study of blood T cell repertoires in COVID-19 (dated by TCRdb to the early 2020s). Some background on the complete study: The collaborator samples originated in the United States, Italy and Spain and spanned the acute and convalescent phases of COVID-19. The material from the prospective study consisted of cDNA or gDNA derived from T cells, B-cell-depleted T cells, or PBMCs. Where available, HLA class I and class II types were taken from metadata supplied by the sample provider and were not determined by assay-based typing. A freely available public database, intended as a resource for researchers studying the immune response to SARS-CoV-2, is where the repertoires were released. Sample metadata almost always included a de-identified subject ID, COVID-19 status, age in years and sex. Subjects who had been exposed to COVID-19, were actively infected with it, or had recovered from it provided the deeply sampled blood TCRbeta repertoires that made up the dataset. The samples were drawn from two sources: the first 160 participants of the ongoing ImmuneRACE study, and 1,000 to 1,500 subjects contributed by 6 global collaborators. Results the study describes overall, beyond this receptor: The amount of clinical and demographic metadata varied by source and participant and was provided uncurated.

Worth noting for this clone: Its antigen specificity is not known. Per-base qualities were not stored, and no clone one base away is much larger.

The CDR3, from cysteine to phenylalanine, totals 11 residues. CDR3 DNA only is kept here, 33 bases in frame from base 1. V lost 4 bases and J lost 2 bases; the stretch between them is 2 bases long. Taken from the germline V gene (reference sequence), the CDR1 and CDR2 loops are SEHNR and FQNEAQ. TCRbeta CDR3 regions were amplified from genomic DNA using the immunoSEQ Assay, a bias-controlled multiplex PCR. In the original analysis: The number of nucleated cells in each sample was estimated from the amplification of reference gene primers within the assay. To quantify the absolute abundance of each unique TCRbeta CDR3 rearrangement, sequence reads were collapsed and filtered. Productive Simpson clonality was computed per sample as the square root of Simpson's diversity index over productive rearrangements. TCRdb retrieved this table from immuneACCESS and kept in-frame rearrangements only. Not all clones are present; in checked studies, unresolved V genes account for under half, and no reason is known for the remainder. The V and J calls and clone size are taken from that table; D and trimming were inferred from the DNA. The sample data list a few hundred thousand clones, and 70% to 90% of these were observed just once. The ten largest clones represent more than 6.5% of the sample.

In the prospective study, participants were about 18 to 90 years old, resided in about two dozen geographic areas of the United States, and were enrolled through a virtual design. Cohort assignment in the prospective study relied on participant-reported clinical history from a screening survey and a study questionnaire. A participant counted as exposed if, within 2 weeks of entering the study, that participant had been in contact with someone who had a PCR-confirmed or clinician-diagnosed COVID-19 case. In the prospective study, mobile phlebotomists collected whole blood, serum and a nasopharyngeal or oropharyngeal swab from each participant. Over a roughly 2-month period, participants in the prospective study had the option of providing additional blood draws and questionnaires. Before DNA extraction, blood samples from the prospective study were shipped at room temperature or frozen.

The clonotype originates from a woman in her fifties or sixties who had been exposed to COVID-19. The sequenced sample was PBMCs or T cells enriched from blood (not recorded which). The chain joins TRBV7-9 to TRBJ2-5; the D gene is not confidently resolved. The DNA reads as follows: TGTGCCAGCAGCTCGCAAGAGACCCAGTACTTC. Its translation reads: CASSSQETQYF.